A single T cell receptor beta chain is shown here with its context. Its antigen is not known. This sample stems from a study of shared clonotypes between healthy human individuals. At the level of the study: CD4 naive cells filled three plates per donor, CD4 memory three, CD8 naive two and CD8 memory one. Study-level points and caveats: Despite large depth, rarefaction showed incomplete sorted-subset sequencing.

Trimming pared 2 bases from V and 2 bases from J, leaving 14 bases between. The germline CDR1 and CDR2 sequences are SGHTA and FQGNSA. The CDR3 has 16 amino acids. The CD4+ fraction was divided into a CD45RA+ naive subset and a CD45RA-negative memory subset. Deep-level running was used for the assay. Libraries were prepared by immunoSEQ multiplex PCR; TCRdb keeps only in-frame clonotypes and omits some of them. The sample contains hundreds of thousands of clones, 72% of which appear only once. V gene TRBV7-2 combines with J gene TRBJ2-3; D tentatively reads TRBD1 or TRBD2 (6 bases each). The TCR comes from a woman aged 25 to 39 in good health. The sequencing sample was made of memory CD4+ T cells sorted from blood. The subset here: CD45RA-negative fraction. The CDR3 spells CASSLYGGPFTDTQYF. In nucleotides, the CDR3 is TGTGCCAGCAGCTTATATGGGGGGCCTTTCACAGATACGCAGTATTTT. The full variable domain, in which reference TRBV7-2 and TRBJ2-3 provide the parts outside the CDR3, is GAGVSQSPSNKVTEKGKDVELRCDPISGHTALYWYRQSLGQGLEFLIYFQGNSAPDKSGLPSDRFSAERTGGSVSTLTIQRTQQEDSAVYLCASSLYGGPFTDTQYFGPGTRLTVL.